These T cell receptor beta chains were read from a single sample in a study of beta chain features in type 1 diabetes. Repertoires were generated with immunoSEQ multiplex PCR, while TCRdb's copy carries only in-frame clones and drops some. The top ten hold about 2% of the sample, which has about 150,000 clones, around 10% seen once. The sequenced material came from central memory CD4+ T cells from blood. The receptors come from a man between 18 and 35 years old in good health. Each CDR3 is given with its conserved first and last residue. The D gene is left open where the match is weak. Clone size, where shown, is once, few, many, or a class for clones that have expanded.

D gene: -
J gene: TRBJ1-1
clone size: few
V gene: TRBV7-2
CDR3 protein: CASSSSSGRMNTEAFF

D gene: TRBD1
J gene: TRBJ2-4
clone size: few
V gene: TRBV7-9
CDR3 protein: CASSPTGMNIQYF

D gene: -
J gene: TRBJ1-1
clone size: -
V gene: TRBV7-2
CDR3 protein: CASSFTRQADEAFF

D gene: -
J gene: TRBJ2-1
clone size: -
V gene: TRBV9
CDR3 protein: CASSVDAIPYNEQFF

D gene: -
J gene: TRBJ2-3
clone size: -
V gene: TRBV9
CDR3 protein: CASSVGPTTSPADTQYF

D gene: TRBD1
J gene: TRBJ2-1
clone size: -
V gene: TRBV7-2
CDR3 protein: CASSLAHRTGGFNEQFF

D gene: TRBD2
J gene: TRBJ2-1
clone size: many
V gene: TRBV29-1
CDR3 protein: CSVGLAGNEQFF

D gene: TRBD1
J gene: TRBJ1-1
clone size: once
V gene: TRBV28
CDR3 protein: CASTLGGGNTEAFF

D gene: -
J gene: TRBJ2-2
clone size: -
V gene: TRBV5-1
CDR3 protein: CASSLAASTGELFF

D gene: -
J gene: TRBJ1-6
clone size: -
V gene: TRBV30
CDR3 protein: CAWTRTGTSSYNSPLHF

D gene: TRBD1
J gene: TRBJ2-2
clone size: many
V gene: TRBV6-1
CDR3 protein: CASSGRDRGRNTGELFF

D gene: -
J gene: TRBJ2-7
clone size: -
V gene: TRBV7-9
CDR3 protein: CASSLGPGDEQYF

D gene: TRBD2
J gene: TRBJ2-1
clone size: -
V gene: TRBV7-6
CDR3 protein: CASSLVAKGGYNEQFF

D gene: -
J gene: TRBJ2-5
clone size: -
V gene: TRBV7-3
CDR3 protein: CASSLEQGHQTQYF

D gene: -
J gene: TRBJ2-6
clone size: few
V gene: TRBV7-2
CDR3 protein: CASSPPGGRANVLTF

D gene: -
J gene: TRBJ1-3
clone size: few
V gene: TRBV2
CDR3 protein: CASTRQAGNTIYF

D gene: -
J gene: TRBJ1-1
clone size: -
V gene: TRBV9
CDR3 protein: CASMGDGSEAFF

D gene: -
J gene: TRBJ1-1
clone size: -
V gene: TRBV25-1
CDR3 protein: CASSVLGAGIMNTEAFF

D gene: TRBD1
J gene: TRBJ2-5
clone size: -
V gene: TRBV5-4
CDR3 protein: CASSLEHRGLETQYF

D gene: TRBD2
J gene: TRBJ2-2
clone size: -
V gene: TRBV9
CDR3 protein: CASTPGLAGAGELFF

D gene: -
J gene: TRBJ1-3
clone size: -
V gene: TRBV6-6
CDR3 protein: CASRVAQAPGNTIYF

D gene: -
J gene: TRBJ1-6
clone size: few
V gene: TRBV28
CDR3 protein: CASHGDWGNSPLHF

D gene: -
J gene: TRBJ2-5
clone size: -
V gene: TRBV7-9
CDR3 protein: CASSLRSPGGETQYF

D gene: -
J gene: TRBJ2-3
clone size: few
V gene: TRBV7-9
CDR3 protein: CASSSTSTDTQYF

D gene: TRBD2
J gene: TRBJ2-3
clone size: -
V gene: TRBV7-3
CDR3 protein: CASSSLAGGPGTQYF

D gene: TRBD1
J gene: TRBJ1-4
clone size: few
V gene: TRBV11-2
CDR3 protein: CASSSLGQGNEKLFF

D gene: -
J gene: TRBJ2-3
clone size: -
V gene: TRBV10-3
CDR3 protein: CAISDRSMTQYF

D gene: -
J gene: TRBJ2-1
clone size: few
V gene: TRBV11-3
CDR3 protein: CASSLEGRGEQFF

D gene: -
J gene: TRBJ1-6
clone size: few
V gene: TRBV10-3
CDR3 protein: CAISGGLNSPLHF

D gene: -
J gene: TRBJ2-1
clone size: many
V gene: TRBV14
CDR3 protein: CASSQDWAEQFF

D gene: -
J gene: TRBJ2-7
clone size: many
V gene: TRBV18
CDR3 protein: CASSPRGLSYEQYF

D gene: -
J gene: TRBJ2-3
clone size: -
V gene: TRBV10-3
CDR3 protein: CAIIAQGAADTQYF

D gene: -
J gene: TRBJ2-3
clone size: -
V gene: TRBV4-2
CDR3 protein: CASRGAAGLGADTQYF

D gene: TRBD2
J gene: TRBJ2-7
clone size: -
V gene: TRBV5-4
CDR3 protein: CASSKPGLATSYEQYF

D gene: -
J gene: TRBJ1-4
clone size: -
V gene: TRBV7-2
CDR3 protein: CASSLSRAEEKLFF

D gene: -
J gene: TRBJ2-3
clone size: few
V gene: TRBV5-6
CDR3 protein: CASSSGTGRNGDTQYF

D gene: -
J gene: TRBJ1-1
clone size: once
V gene: TRBV18
CDR3 protein: CASSPQGSNTEAFF

D gene: -
J gene: TRBJ2-7
clone size: -
V gene: TRBV7-2
CDR3 protein: CASRTGTKGYEQYF

D gene: -
J gene: TRBJ2-1
clone size: few
V gene: TRBV6-6
CDR3 protein: CASTRARLGFNEQFF

D gene: -
J gene: TRBJ2-7
clone size: -
V gene: TRBV14
CDR3 protein: CASSQAVSFYEQYF

D gene: TRBD2
J gene: TRBJ2-1
clone size: few
V gene: TRBV4-1
CDR3 protein: CASSQASGRAGSYNEQFF

D gene: -
J gene: TRBJ2-2
clone size: -
V gene: TRBV9
CDR3 protein: CASSVGFLGRGTGELFF

D gene: -
J gene: TRBJ1-4
clone size: few
V gene: TRBV7-9
CDR3 protein: CASSLRLLGNEKLFF

D gene: -
J gene: TRBJ1-4
clone size: -
V gene: TRBV14
CDR3 protein: CASSAWREGEKLFF

D gene: -
J gene: TRBJ2-1
clone size: -
V gene: TRBV9
CDR3 protein: CASSPQTGPYNEQFF

D gene: -
J gene: TRBJ2-6
clone size: few
V gene: TRBV5-4
CDR3 protein: CASSFRSTGQTSGANVLTF

D gene: -
J gene: TRBJ1-2
clone size: few
V gene: TRBV29-1
CDR3 protein: CSVGRMSGYTF

D gene: TRBD1
J gene: TRBJ1-1
clone size: few
V gene: TRBV14
CDR3 protein: CASSQDRGVWAFF

D gene: -
J gene: TRBJ1-2
clone size: few
V gene: TRBV5-1
CDR3 protein: CASSLSGQNYGYTF

D gene: -
J gene: -
clone size: few
V gene: TRBV29-1
CDR3 protein: CSAATYSYEQYF

D gene: -
J gene: TRBJ1-2
clone size: -
V gene: TRBV28
CDR3 protein: CASSLWDGYTF

D gene: -
J gene: TRBJ1-1
clone size: -
V gene: TRBV30
CDR3 protein: CAWSGHGQKAEAFF

D gene: -
J gene: TRBJ1-5
clone size: -
V gene: TRBV28
CDR3 protein: CASRVVDQPQHF

D gene: -
J gene: TRBJ2-3
clone size: few
V gene: TRBV4-2
CDR3 protein: CASSQGDSLTDTQYF